This is a list of T cell receptor beta chains from one sample in a study of blood T cell repertoires in COVID-19. The table came from immunoSEQ multiplex PCR; TCRdb's copy has only in-frame clones and leaves some out. The sample shows approximately 90,000 clones, around four fifths of them seen only once. The sample consisted of peripheral blood. The receptors derive from an elderly woman with active or convalescent COVID-19. Each CDR3 is given without its conserved first and last residue.

V gene: TRBV6-6
J gene: TRBJ2-3
CDR3 protein: ASTLERAYSTDTQY

V gene: TRBV4-3
J gene: TRBJ2-4
CDR3 protein: ASSQADSTKNIQY

V gene: TRBV6-5
J gene: TRBJ1-2
CDR3 protein: ASSPEFTSYGYT

V gene: TRBV7-8
J gene: TRBJ1-1
CDR3 protein: ASSWRDRGRNTEAF

V gene: TRBV6-2/TRBV6-3
J gene: TRBJ2-7
CDR3 protein: ASSYWSSYEQY

V gene: TRBV7-2
J gene: TRBJ2-1
CDR3 protein: ASSFTGTSGGAINEQF

V gene: TRBV19
J gene: TRBJ1-2
CDR3 protein: ASTPGEGYGYT

V gene: TRBV5-6
J gene: TRBJ2-7
CDR3 protein: ASSPQGYEQY

V gene: TRBV7-2
J gene: TRBJ2-3
CDR3 protein: ASSRQIDTQY

V gene: TRBV19
J gene: TRBJ1-5
CDR3 protein: ASSIDGRAASNQPQH

V gene: TRBV9
J gene: TRBJ2-1
CDR3 protein: ASRAPGGDEQF

V gene: TRBV20-1
J gene: TRBJ2-1
CDR3 protein: SASQPSGGRYNEQF

V gene: TRBV10-3
J gene: TRBJ2-5
CDR3 protein: AISGQGLQETQY

V gene: TRBV7-9
J gene: TRBJ1-2
CDR3 protein: ASSSPGQEVAGYT

V gene: TRBV19
J gene: TRBJ2-1
CDR3 protein: ASSPDSTVRGANEQF

V gene: TRBV3-1/TRBV3-2
J gene: TRBJ1-3
CDR3 protein: ASSQDLRGWGNTIY

V gene: TRBV10-3
J gene: TRBJ1-1
CDR3 protein: AIQGGADTEAF

V gene: TRBV9
J gene: TRBJ2-4
CDR3 protein: ASSVRQFKNIQY

V gene: TRBV29-1
J gene: TRBJ1-2
CDR3 protein: SGKGWTESGYT

V gene: TRBV19
J gene: TRBJ1-2
CDR3 protein: ASSDLSQPRGYT

V gene: TRBV5-4
J gene: TRBJ1-1
CDR3 protein: ASSLQNTEAF

V gene: TRBV4-3
J gene: TRBJ1-6
CDR3 protein: ASSQDRQNNSPLH

V gene: TRBV5-1
J gene: TRBJ1-1
CDR3 protein: ASSWGGQVNTEAF

V gene: TRBV27
J gene: TRBJ2-1
CDR3 protein: ASSLFPDISYNEQF